The rows below give T cell receptor beta chains drawn from one sample of a study of blood T cell repertoires in COVID-19. The table came from immunoSEQ multiplex PCR; TCRdb's copy has only in-frame clones and leaves some out. The sample lists about 110,000 clones, roughly 87% seen once, with approximately 4.8% in the top ten. Sequencing was done on a sample of peripheral blood. These receptors were taken from a human donor in a cohort sampled during active COVID-19. CDR3s include the opening cysteine and the closing phenylalanine or tryptophan. A D gene is named only where the DNA matches it firmly. Some rows mark clone size as missing; the rest say once, few, many or name a class of expanded clone.

.,TRBV3-1/TRBV3-2,TRBJ1-1,.,CASSDAGARGKAFF,TGTGCCAGCAGCGATGCGGGGGCGAGAGGAAAAGCTTTCTTT
.,TRBV28,TRBJ2-3,.,CASSPRTAISTDTQYF,TGTGCCAGCAGTCCAAGGACAGCCATTAGCACAGATACGCAGTATTTT
.,TRBV28,TRBJ2-7,TRBD2,CASSRLAGRAEQYF,TGTGCCAGCAGCCGACTAGCGGGTCGGGCCGAGCAGTACTTC
.,TRBV12-3/TRBV12-4,TRBJ1-1,.,CASSLGARTEAFF,TGTGCCAGCAGTTTAGGCGCTAGGACTGAAGCTTTCTTT
.,TRBV20-1,TRBJ2-1,.,CSAEQNEQFF,TGCAGTGCAGAACAGAATGAGCAGTTCTTC
.,TRBV5-1,TRBJ1-1,.,CASSLRGLGQGLDGNTEAFF,TGCGCCAGCAGCTTGAGGGGCCTGGGGCAGGGGTTGGATGGGAACACTGAAGCTTTCTTT
many,TRBV19,TRBJ1-6,TRBD1,CASRDRGQARNSPLHF,TGTGCCAGCCGGGACAGGGGGCAGGCGCGCAATTCACCCCTCCACTTT
.,TRBV6-6,TRBJ2-3,TRBD2,CASHRTSGYTDTQYF,TGTGCCAGCCATAGGACTAGCGGATACACAGATACGCAGTATTTT
few,TRBV29-1,TRBJ2-2,.,CSVGTGGQGTGELFF,TGCAGCGTGGGGACGGGGGGCCAGGGCACCGGGGAGCTGTTTTTT
.,TRBV2,TRBJ2-1,.,CASSKGGAVYNEQFF,TGTGCCAGCAGTAAGGGGGGGGCCGTATACAATGAGCAGTTCTTC
.,TRBV6-4,TRBJ2-2,TRBD1,CASSGQPGTENTGELFF,TGTGCCAGCAGTGGCCAACCCGGGACAGAGAACACCGGGGAGCTGTTTTTT
.,TRBV5-6,TRBJ1-6,.,CASSLVGSSYNSPLHF,TGTGCCAGCAGCTTGGTAGGGAGCTCCTATAATTCACCCCTCCACTTT
few,TRBV19,TRBJ2-2,TRBD2,CASSPRTSGELFF,TGTGCCAGTAGTCCCCGGACTAGCGGGGAGCTGTTTTTT
.,TRBV7-3,TRBJ2-7,.,CASSLSLQGDEQYF,TGTGCCAGCAGCTTAAGTTTACAGGGAGACGAGCAGTACTTC
.,TRBV30,TRBJ1-3,TRBD1,CACHGTGNISGNTIYF,TGTGCCTGCCACGGGACAGGGAACATCTCTGGAAACACCATATATTTT
.,TRBV21-1,TRBJ2-1,.,CASNRREWSYNEQFF,TGTGCCAGTAATCGGCGGGAGTGGTCCTACAATGAGCAGTTCTTC
.,TRBV7-7,TRBJ2-2,TRBD1,CASSDRDRDTGELFF,TGTGCTAGCAGCGACCGGGACAGGGACACCGGGGAGCTGTTTTTT
.,TRBV28,TRBJ1-1,TRBD1,CASTSPPGQGGPVAEAFF,TGTGCCAGCACCTCACCCCCGGGACAGGGGGGACCTGTCGCTGAAGCTTTCTTT
.,TRBV19,TRBJ2-2,TRBD1,CASSWDSDLPGELFF,TGTGCCAGTAGTTGGGACAGTGACTTACCCGGGGAGCTGTTTTTT
.,TRBV2,TRBJ2-2,.,CASSTTGTPGELFF,TGTGCCAGCAGTACGACTGGAACCCCCGGGGAGCTGTTTTTT
.,TRBV5-5,TRBJ2-2,TRBD2,CASSSWTSAHTGELFF,TGTGCCAGCAGCTCGTGGACTAGCGCGCACACCGGGGAGCTGTTTTTT
once,TRBV28,TRBJ1-1,.,CASSLGSGAAEAFF,TGTGCCAGCAGTTTAGGGTCAGGAGCGGCTGAAGCTTTCTTT
few,TRBV27,TRBJ2-3,TRBD1,CASSLYGDSLGTDTQYF,TGTGCCAGCAGTTTATACGGGGACAGCCTGGGCACAGATACGCAGTATTTT
.,TRBV7-8,TRBJ1-5,.,CASSLASQGGQPQHF,TGTGCCAGCAGCTTAGCCTCCCAGGGCGGTCAGCCCCAGCATTTT